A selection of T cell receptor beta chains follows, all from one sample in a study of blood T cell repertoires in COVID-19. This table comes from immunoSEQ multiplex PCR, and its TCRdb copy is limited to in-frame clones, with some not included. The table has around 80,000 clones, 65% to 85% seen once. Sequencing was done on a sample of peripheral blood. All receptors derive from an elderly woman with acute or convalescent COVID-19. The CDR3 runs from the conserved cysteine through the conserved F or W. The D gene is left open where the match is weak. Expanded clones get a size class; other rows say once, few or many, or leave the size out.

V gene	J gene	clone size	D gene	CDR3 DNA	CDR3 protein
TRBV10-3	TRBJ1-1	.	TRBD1	TGTGCCAGTGGCGACAGGGTTTCGAACACTGAAGCTTTCTTT	CASGDRVSNTEAFF
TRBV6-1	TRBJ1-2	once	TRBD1	TGTGCCAGCAGTGAAGGTACAGGGGGGTATGGCTACACCTTC	CASSEGTGGYGYTF
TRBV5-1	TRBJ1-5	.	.	TGCGCCAGCAGCCCGACAGGAAACAATCAGCCCCAGCATTTT	CASSPTGNNQPQHF
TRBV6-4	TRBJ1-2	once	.	TGTGCCAGCAGTGCGGGGGTAAGCTCCAACTATGGCTACACCTTC	CASSAGVSSNYGYTF
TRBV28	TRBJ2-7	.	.	TGTGCCAGCAGTTTAGACAGAGCCTACGAGCAGTACTTC	CASSLDRAYEQYF
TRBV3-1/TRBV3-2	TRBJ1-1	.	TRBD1	TGTGCCAGCAGCCAAGAGGGGACAGGGAGGAGGAGGACTGAAGCTTTCTTT	CASSQEGTGRRRTEAFF
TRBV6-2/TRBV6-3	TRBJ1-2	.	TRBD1	TGTGCCAGCAGTTCCCAACCGGGACAGGAGGGGAAGCCTAACTATGGCTACACCTTC	CASSSQPGQEGKPNYGYTF
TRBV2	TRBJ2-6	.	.	TGTGCCAGCAGTGAAGTTATCTCTGGGGCCAACGTCCTGACTTTC	CASSEVISGANVLTF
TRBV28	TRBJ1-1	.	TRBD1	TGTGCCAGCCACTTAACCGGGACAGGGGGCGCAGGCACTGAAGCTTTCTTT	CASHLTGTGGAGTEAFF
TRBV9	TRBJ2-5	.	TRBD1	TGTGCCAGCAGCTCGGACAGGGTAGAAGGGGAGACCCAGTACTTC	CASSSDRVEGETQYF
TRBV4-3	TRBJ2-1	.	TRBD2	TGCGCCAGCAGCCAAGCCAGCGGGGGAGCCTATGAGCAGTTCTTC	CASSQASGGAYEQFF
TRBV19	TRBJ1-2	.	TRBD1	TGTGCCAGTAGAGACCCCAGGGGGACACATACTAACTATGGCTACACCTTC	CASRDPRGTHTNYGYTF
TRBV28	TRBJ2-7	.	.	TGTGCCAGCAGGAGCACAGGATCCCACGAGCAGTACTTC	CASRSTGSHEQYF
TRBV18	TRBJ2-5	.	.	TGTGCCAGCTCACCAGTGGGAGAAGAGACCCAGTACTTC	CASSPVGEETQYF
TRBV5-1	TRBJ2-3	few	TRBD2	TGCGCCAGCGGTCTAGCGGGGGGGTACACAGATACGCAGTATTTT	CASGLAGGYTDTQYF
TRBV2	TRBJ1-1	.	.	TGTGCCAGGCGGGCAGGGGCAGGCACTGAAGCTTTCTTT	CARRAGAGTEAFF
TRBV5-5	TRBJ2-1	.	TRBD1	TGTGCCAGCAGCTTGGGACAGGGTTTCAATGAGCAGTTCTTC	CASSLGQGFNEQFF
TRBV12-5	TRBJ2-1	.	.	TGTGCTAGTGGTTTGGACCAGGGGGAGCAGTTCTTC	CASGLDQGEQFF
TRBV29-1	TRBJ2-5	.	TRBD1	TGCAGCGTTGTACGACAGGGTAGCCAAGAGACCCAGTACTTC	CSVVRQGSQETQYF
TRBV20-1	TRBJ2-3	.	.	TGCAGTGCTAGTATGGGGGGGGGCCCCGGCACAGATACGCAGTATTTT	CSASMGGGPGTDTQYF
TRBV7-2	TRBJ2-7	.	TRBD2	TGTGCCAGCAGCTTAGCCTCTAGCGGGGGGGCCTACGAGCAGTACTTC	CASSLASSGGAYEQYF
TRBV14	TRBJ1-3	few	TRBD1	TGTGCCAGCAGCCACCGACAGGGGATCGAAAACACCATATATTTT	CASSHRQGIENTIYF
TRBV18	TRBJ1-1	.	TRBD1	TGTGCCAGCGCGACAGGGGAGGGAACTGAAGCTTTCTTT	CASATGEGTEAFF
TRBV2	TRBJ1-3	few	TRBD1	TGTGCCAGCAGCCGGACAGGGACTGGAAACACCATATATTTT	CASSRTGTGNTIYF
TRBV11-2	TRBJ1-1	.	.	TGTGCCAGCAGCTTAGAGATAGCGAACACTGAAGCTTTCTTT	CASSLEIANTEAFF
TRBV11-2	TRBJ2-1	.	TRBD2	TGTGCCAGCAGCGGAGGACTAGCGGGGGCCGGTGAGCAGTTCTTC	CASSGGLAGAGEQFF
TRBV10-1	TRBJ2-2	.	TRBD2	TGCGCCAGCGGGGTAGCGGGGGGGCAGGCCGGGGAGCTGTTTTTT	CASGVAGGQAGELFF
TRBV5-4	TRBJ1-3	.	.	TGTGCCAGCAGCTCAGACCCGACGGCGGTTCCTGGAAACACCATATATTTT	CASSSDPTAVPGNTIYF
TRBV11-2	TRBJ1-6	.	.	TGTGCCAGCAGCTTAGTAGGGGATTCCTATAATTCACCCCTCCACTTT	CASSLVGDSYNSPLHF
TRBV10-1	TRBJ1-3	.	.	TGCGCCAGCAGTCCCGGACAAGACTCTGGAAACACCATATATTTT	CASSPGQDSGNTIYF
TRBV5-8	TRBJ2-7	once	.	TGTGCCAGCAGCCCTCCGGGAGACTACGAGCAGTACTTC	CASSPPGDYEQYF
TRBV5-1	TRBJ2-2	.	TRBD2	TGCGCCAGCAGCCCGGAACTAGCGGGGTTTTCCGGGGAGCTGTTTTTT	CASSPELAGFSGELFF
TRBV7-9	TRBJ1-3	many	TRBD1	TGTGCCAGCAGCTTATCGGGACAGGCTGGAAACACCATATATTTT	CASSLSGQAGNTIYF
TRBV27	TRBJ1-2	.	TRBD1	TGTGCCAGCAGACCTGGACAGGGGATCTATGGCTACACCTTC	CASRPGQGIYGYTF
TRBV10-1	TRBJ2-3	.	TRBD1	TGCGCCAGCAGTGACTCCGGGACAGGGGATAAAGATACGCAGTATTTT	CASSDSGTGDKDTQYF
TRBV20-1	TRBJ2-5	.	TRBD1	TGCAGTGCTAGTAACAGGGGCACGCTCCAAGAGACCCAGTACTTC	CSASNRGTLQETQYF